Listed below are T cell receptor beta chains from one sample, sequenced in a study of blood T cell repertoires in COVID-19. Repertoires were generated with immunoSEQ multiplex PCR, while TCRdb's copy carries only in-frame clones and drops some. The table records 400,000 or so clones, roughly 90% of them present only once. Sequences were obtained from peripheral blood. These receptors originate from a young man with COVID-19, enrolled during active disease. The CDR3 runs from the conserved cysteine through the conserved F or W. Each record gives: D gene, V gene, clone size, J gene, CDR3 protein, CDR3 DNA. The D gene is left open where the match is weak. Clone size, where shown, is once, few, many, or a class for clones that have expanded.

d_gene: TRBD2
v_gene: TRBV20-1
abundance: .
j_gene: TRBJ2-7
CDR3aa: CSASSGGPVYEQYF
CDR3nt: TGCAGTGCAAGTAGCGGGGGGCCGGTCTACGAGCAGTACTTC

d_gene: TRBD1
v_gene: TRBV12-3/TRBV12-4
abundance: .
j_gene: TRBJ1-5
CDR3aa: CASNRGSNQPQHF
CDR3nt: TGTGCCAGCAACAGGGGAAGCAATCAGCCCCAGCATTTT

d_gene: .
v_gene: TRBV11-2
abundance: .
j_gene: TRBJ2-1
CDR3aa: CASSLVLVNEQFF
CDR3nt: TGTGCCAGCAGCTTAGTTCTCGTGAATGAGCAGTTCTTC

d_gene: TRBD2
v_gene: TRBV2
abundance: .
j_gene: TRBJ2-1
CDR3aa: CASKTGLAVNEQFF
CDR3nt: TGTGCCAGCAAAACGGGACTAGCAGTCAATGAGCAGTTCTTC

d_gene: TRBD1
v_gene: TRBV29-1
abundance: .
j_gene: TRBJ1-1
CDR3aa: CSVAGQGNTEAFF
CDR3nt: TGCAGCGTCGCGGGACAGGGGAACACTGAAGCTTTCTTT

d_gene: .
v_gene: TRBV6-5
abundance: .
j_gene: TRBJ1-2
CDR3aa: CASSYMDRNYGYTF
CDR3nt: TGTGCCAGCAGTTACATGGACAGAAACTATGGCTACACCTTC

d_gene: .
v_gene: TRBV19
abundance: .
j_gene: TRBJ2-5
CDR3aa: CASSYRLGGAWTQYF
CDR3nt: TGTGCCAGTAGTTACAGATTAGGGGGGGCATGGACCCAGTACTTC

d_gene: TRBD2
v_gene: TRBV25-1
abundance: .
j_gene: TRBJ2-1
CDR3aa: CASSDREGPHNEQFF
CDR3nt: TGTGCCAGCAGTGACCGGGAGGGTCCACACAATGAGCAGTTCTTC

d_gene: .
v_gene: TRBV5-5
abundance: .
j_gene: TRBJ2-5
CDR3aa: CASSARGQETQYF
CDR3nt: TGTGCCAGCAGCGCACGGGGACAAGAGACCCAGTACTTC

d_gene: .
v_gene: TRBV19
abundance: .
j_gene: TRBJ2-5
CDR3aa: CASSIDLLRKETQYF
CDR3nt: TGTGCCAGTAGTATAGATCTTCTCAGAAAAGAGACCCAGTACTTC

d_gene: TRBD1
v_gene: TRBV2
abundance: .
j_gene: TRBJ1-2
CDR3aa: CASGRQGGVYGYTF
CDR3nt: TGTGCCAGCGGCCGACAGGGTGGGGTCTATGGCTACACCTTC

d_gene: .
v_gene: TRBV7-9
abundance: .
j_gene: TRBJ1-5
CDR3aa: CASRKLQGPNQPQHF
CDR3nt: TGTGCCAGCAGGAAACTACAGGGACCCAATCAGCCCCAGCATTTT

d_gene: .
v_gene: TRBV12-3/TRBV12-4
abundance: .
j_gene: TRBJ1-3
CDR3aa: CATLRGSGNTIYF
CDR3nt: TGTGCCACCCTCAGGGGATCCGGAAACACCATATATTTT

d_gene: .
v_gene: TRBV6-5
abundance: .
j_gene: TRBJ1-1
CDR3aa: CASSSQQDTEAFF
CDR3nt: TGTGCCAGCAGTTCCCAACAGGACACTGAAGCTTTCTTT

d_gene: TRBD1
v_gene: TRBV9
abundance: once
j_gene: TRBJ1-6
CDR3aa: CASRPPGGLQGAGSPLHF
CDR3nt: TGTGCCAGCAGACCCCCAGGGGGCCTACAGGGGGCAGGTTCACCCCTCCACTTT

d_gene: .
v_gene: TRBV7-9
abundance: .
j_gene: TRBJ1-2
CDR3aa: CASSLGSGRYGYTF
CDR3nt: TGTGCCAGCAGCTTAGGATCAGGTCGCTATGGCTACACCTTC

d_gene: .
v_gene: TRBV5-1
abundance: .
j_gene: TRBJ1-2
CDR3aa: CASRSTVNYGYTF
CDR3nt: TGCGCCAGCAGATCGACAGTTAACTATGGCTACACCTTC

d_gene: TRBD1
v_gene: TRBV5-5
abundance: once
j_gene: TRBJ2-3
CDR3aa: CASSFGQGPDTQYF
CDR3nt: TGTGCCAGCAGCTTCGGACAGGGCCCGGATACGCAGTATTTT

d_gene: .
v_gene: TRBV14
abundance: once
j_gene: TRBJ2-3
CDR3aa: CASSGRESSTDTQYF
CDR3nt: TGTGCCAGCAGCGGTCGGGAGTCTAGCACAGATACGCAGTATTTT

d_gene: TRBD1
v_gene: TRBV10-3
abundance: .
j_gene: TRBJ1-1
CDR3aa: CATRLDRESEAFF
CDR3nt: TGTGCCACAAGACTAGACAGGGAGAGTGAAGCTTTCTTT

d_gene: TRBD1
v_gene: TRBV19
abundance: .
j_gene: TRBJ2-1
CDR3aa: CASSMPQGAPNEQFF
CDR3nt: TGTGCCAGTAGTATGCCACAGGGGGCCCCCAATGAGCAGTTCTTC

d_gene: .
v_gene: TRBV2
abundance: .
j_gene: TRBJ1-5
CDR3aa: CASIRDISQPQHF
CDR3nt: TGTGCCAGCATACGGGATATCAGTCAGCCCCAGCATTTT

d_gene: .
v_gene: TRBV24-1
abundance: once
j_gene: TRBJ1-5
CDR3aa: CATSDMAGNQPQHF
CDR3nt: TGTGCCACCAGTGATATGGCAGGCAATCAGCCCCAGCATTTT

d_gene: .
v_gene: TRBV28
abundance: .
j_gene: TRBJ2-7
CDR3aa: CASRRTSPHEQYF
CDR3nt: TGTGCCAGCAGGCGTACTAGTCCCCACGAGCAGTACTTC

d_gene: .
v_gene: TRBV6-5
abundance: .
j_gene: TRBJ1-1
CDR3aa: CASFPGWGVGTEAFF
CDR3nt: TGTGCCAGTTTCCCTGGATGGGGGGTAGGGACTGAAGCTTTCTTT

d_gene: TRBD2
v_gene: TRBV7-6
abundance: .
j_gene: TRBJ2-7
CDR3aa: CASSLTSGGLSYEQYF
CDR3nt: TGTGCCAGCAGCTTAACGAGCGGGGGGCTCTCCTACGAGCAGTACTTC

d_gene: TRBD1
v_gene: TRBV3-1/TRBV3-2
abundance: .
j_gene: TRBJ1-1
CDR3aa: CASSPSYRGYTEAFF
CDR3nt: TGTGCCAGCAGCCCCTCATACAGGGGGTACACTGAAGCTTTCTTT

d_gene: TRBD1
v_gene: TRBV5-1
abundance: .
j_gene: TRBJ2-7
CDR3aa: CASSLGQGSFGEQYF
CDR3nt: TGCGCCAGCAGCCTGGGACAGGGAAGCTTCGGAGAGCAGTACTTC

d_gene: .
v_gene: TRBV25-1
abundance: few
j_gene: TRBJ2-7
CDR3aa: CASRKPEYF
CDR3nt: TGTGCCAGCAGAAAGCCGGAGTACTTC

d_gene: TRBD1
v_gene: TRBV6-1
abundance: .
j_gene: TRBJ1-5
CDR3aa: CASSEAPEGAPQHF
CDR3nt: TGTGCCAGCAGTGAAGCGCCTGAGGGGGCGCCCCAGCATTTT

d_gene: TRBD2
v_gene: TRBV5-5
abundance: .
j_gene: TRBJ2-3
CDR3aa: CASSFRREPDTQYF
CDR3nt: TGTGCCAGCAGCTTTAGGCGGGAGCCAGATACGCAGTATTTT

d_gene: .
v_gene: TRBV7-9
abundance: .
j_gene: TRBJ2-5
CDR3aa: CASSETGMEETQYF
CDR3nt: TGTGCCAGTTCCGAGACAGGCATGGAAGAGACCCAGTACTTC

d_gene: TRBD1
v_gene: TRBV2
abundance: .
j_gene: TRBJ1-2
CDR3aa: CATRRLAGGVYGYTF
CDR3nt: TGTGCCACCAGGAGATTGGCAGGGGGAGTCTATGGCTACACCTTC

d_gene: TRBD2
v_gene: TRBV19
abundance: once
j_gene: TRBJ2-1
CDR3aa: CASRRVAGGQYAEQFF
CDR3nt: TGTGCCAGCCGAAGGGTAGCGGGAGGACAATATGCTGAGCAGTTCTTC

d_gene: .
v_gene: TRBV2
abundance: .
j_gene: TRBJ1-6
CDR3aa: CASRKTSSYNSPLHF
CDR3nt: TGTGCCAGCAGAAAAACGAGCTCCTATAATTCACCCCTCCACTTT

d_gene: .
v_gene: TRBV6-5
abundance: once
j_gene: TRBJ1-3
CDR3aa: CASRDWASGNTIYF
CDR3nt: TGTGCCAGCAGGGACTGGGCCTCTGGAAACACCATATATTTT

d_gene: TRBD1
v_gene: TRBV7-9
abundance: .
j_gene: TRBJ1-1
CDR3aa: CASSPGQGGTEAFF
CDR3nt: TGTGCCAGCAGCCCAGGACAGGGTGGCACTGAAGCTTTCTTT

d_gene: .
v_gene: TRBV16
abundance: .
j_gene: TRBJ2-2
CDR3aa: CASSQQGGGELFF
CDR3nt: TGTGCCAGCAGCCAACAGGGAGGCGGGGAGCTGTTTTTT